The T cell receptor beta chain described here comes from a study of T cell responses to AZD1222 COVID-19 vaccine. Points from the study as a whole: It should be noted that donors were predominantly white British and more often female, and clonal diversity was possibly underestimated. Across spike, vaccine-associated CD4 TCRs were found, dominant at 160-218 and 743-854.

As concerns this clone: The antigen is unknown.

The repertoire was sequenced with immunoSEQ multiplex PCR; TCRdb's copy has only in-frame clones and lacks some. The sample gives roughly 180,000 clones, approximately 91% of which show up once; over 1.5% is in the top ten. This TCR came from an adult who received the AZD1222 COVID-19 vaccine. The sample here was peripheral blood, taken 28 days after the second AZD1222 dose.

CDR3: CASSTRQAVYNEQFF. The CDR3 region has the DNA TGCGCCAGCAGCACGCGACAGGCGGTCTACAATGAGCAGTTCTTC. The V call is TRBV5-1, the J call TRBJ2-1; D is possibly TRBD1 (6 bases). The CDR3 has 15 residues. V was trimmed by 4 bases and J by 3 bases, leaving 14 bases between them. The germline CDR1 and CDR2 sequences are SGHRS and YFSETQ. Drawing the rest from reference TRBV5-1 and TRBJ2-1, the complete variable domain is KAGVTQTPRYLIKTRGQQVTLSCSPISGHRSVSWYQQTPGQGLQFLFEYFSETQRNKGNFPGRFSGRQFSNSRSEMNVSTLELGDSALYLCASSTRQAVYNEQFFGPGTRLTVL.